The clone carrying this T cell receptor (beta chain) occurred once. Its antigen is unknown. The repertoire was sequenced with immunoSEQ multiplex PCR; TCRdb's copy has only in-frame clones and lacks some. The repertoire holds fewer than 50,000 clones, 65% to 90% seen once, with about 2.5% in the top ten. These data belong to a study of STAT5B mutations in CD4+ large granular lymphocyte leukemia. The study, taken as a whole, reports: TRBV06-family usage was enriched in top patient clones (8/27) versus controls (2/35). No patients shared main leukemic clonotypes, though around 27% appeared at low frequency elsewhere. Without putative leukemic clones, patient CD4-sorted repertoires remained more clonal than healthy CD4+ repertoires.

Trimming shortened V by 5 bases and J by 0 bases, and 10 bases separated the two germline ends. The germline V gene has CDR1 SNHLY and CDR2 FYNNEI. This CDR3 has 14 residues. The gene calls are TRBV2 and TRBJ1-2; D call uncertain. The sample comprised CD4+ T cells from blood buffy coats. The sequence was collected from a human donor in good health. In DNA form, the CDR3 reads TGTGCCAGCAGTCCGACGGGGACTAACTATGGCTACACCTTC. Translating it yields CASSPTGTNYGYTF. Drawing the rest from reference TRBV2 and TRBJ1-2, the complete variable domain is EPEVTQTPSHQVTQMGQEVILRCVPISNHLYFYWYRQILGQKVEFLVSFYNNEISEKSEIFDDQFSVERPDGSNFTLKIRSTKLEDSAMYFCASSPTGTNYGYTFGSGTRLTVV.